One and the same sample provided the 29 T cell receptor beta chains below, sequenced in a study of early stage breast cancer tumors. This table comes from immunoSEQ multiplex PCR, and its TCRdb copy is limited to in-frame clones, with some not included. Here the sample spans fewer than 70,000 clones, 80% being singletons. Material for sequencing was blood. These receptors originate from a person aged 35-55 years with breast cancer.

The rearrangement uses TRBV7-9 and TRBJ1-2; weak D call: TRBD1 (5 bases). This CDR3 spans 14 amino acids. V was cut by 5 bases and J by 0 bases, with 10 bases left in between. Germline CDR1 and CDR2: SEHNR and FQNEAQ (reference sequence). The CDR3 spells CASSRDRANYGYTF. CDR3 coding DNA: TGTGCCAGCAGCCGAGACAGAGCTAACTATGGCTACACCTTC.

CDR3 sequence (DNA): TGTGCCAGTAGTATTTATCAGGACCTTAACACCGGGGAGCTGTTTTTT. This gives the protein CASSIYQDLNTGELFF. This chain joins TRBV19 and TRBJ2-2; D gene unclear. V shed 3 bases and J shed 2 bases, with 13 bases lying between them. The CDR3 contains 16 residues. Germline lookup yields CDR1 LNHDA and CDR2 SQIVND (reference sequence).

The chain is built from TRBV7-9 and TRBJ2-1; 14 nucleotides agree with TRBD2. V dropped 5 bases and J dropped 2; count of bases not matched to a gene: 11. The germline V gene encodes CDR1 SEHNR and CDR2 FQNEAQ (reference sequence). This CDR3 has 19 residues. Here the CDR3 reads CASSRPGTSGRRTYNEQFF. In DNA form, the CDR3 reads TGTGCCAGCAGCCGGCCCGGGACTAGCGGGAGAAGAACCTACAATGAGCAGTTCTTC.

The genes are TRBV6-1 and TRBJ2-7; tentative D call: TRBD1 (5 bases). From germline, CDR1 is MNHNS and CDR2 SASEGT. The CDR3 loop spans 15 amino acids. V was cut by 2 bases and J by 1 base, with 12 bases left in between. DNA of the CDR3: TGTGCCAGCAGTGAAAGGCAATCAGGGTCCTACGAGCAGTACTTC. This encodes CASSERQSGSYEQYF.

This clone has only one observation. The rearrangement joins TRBV6-1 to TRBJ1-4; D may be TRBD1 (6 bases). Germline V gives CDR1 MNHNS, CDR2 SASEGT. With 4 bases removed from V and 3 bases from J, the gap between germline ends came to 12 bases. This CDR3 is 15 amino acids long. This CDR3 reads CASSADRTSNEKLFF. The CDR3 bases are TGTGCCAGCAGTGCCGACAGGACGTCTAATGAAAAACTGTTTTTT.

The chain recombines TRBV7-3 with TRBJ2-1; D unresolved. The CDR3 has 11 amino acids. CDR1 and CDR2 from the germline V gene are SGHTA and FQGTGA. Trimming removed 5 bases at V and 7 bases at J, with 6 bases between. In DNA, the CDR3 is TGTGCCAGCAGCCCATGGAATGAGCAGTTCTTC. As protein: CASSPWNEQFF.

The J gene is TRBJ1-3, the V gene TRBV6-5; tentatively, D is TRBD1 (5 bases). The V end lost 3 bases, the J end lost 0 bases, and 9 bases lay between the germline ends. The CDR3 covers 15 residues. Per the germline V gene, CDR1 is MNHEY and CDR2 is SVGAGI. The CDR3 sequence: CASSYWGDSGNTIYF. The CDR3 nucleotides read TGTGCCAGCAGTTATTGGGGGGACTCTGGAAACACCATATATTTT.

The V and J genes are TRBV11-2 and TRBJ1-1; D possibly corresponds to TRBD1 (6 bases). The length of the CDR3 is 14 residues. V was trimmed by 3 bases and J by 3 bases, leaving 11 bases between them. The germline CDR1 and CDR2 sequences are SGHAT and FQNNGV. CDR3 coding DNA: TGTGCCAGCAGCTTGGGGGGGGCGCACACTGAAGCTTTCTTT. Translated, it gives CASSLGGAHTEAFF. Combining the CDR3 with reference TRBV11-2 and TRBJ1-1 gives the whole variable domain EAGVAQSPRYKIIEKRQSVAFWCNPISGHATLYWYQQILGQGPKLLIQFQNNGVVDDSQLPKDRFSAERLKGVDSTLKIQPAKLEDSAVYLCASSLGGAHTEAFFGQGTRLTVV.

The chain carries TRBV27 and TRBJ1-5; D might be TRBD1 (5 bases). Germline V lookup: CDR1 MNHEY, CDR2 SMNVEV (reference sequence). This CDR3 is 12 amino acids long. The V end was cut by 5 bases, the J end by 7 bases, with 9 bases between. CDR3 amino acids: CASSQGRQPQHF. The CDR3 region has the DNA TGTGCCAGCAGTCAGGGAAGACAGCCCCAGCATTTT.

The genes are TRBV4-1 and TRBJ2-3, with 10 bases aligning to TRBD2. The CDR3 is made up of 16 amino acids. The V gene's germline CDR1 is MGHRA and CDR2 YSYEKL. The ends lost 2 bases at V and 1 base at J; junction bases unmatched: 3. This chain's CDR3 is CASSQSSGGGTDTQYF. Here the CDR3 DNA reads TGCGCCAGCAGCCAATCGAGCGGGGGGGGCACAGATACGCAGTATTTT.

V is TRBV6-6 and J is TRBJ1-4; 7 nucleotides match TRBD1. The CDR3 is made up of 14 amino acids. The V and J ends lost 2 bases and 5 bases, in that order; junction bases with no gene match: 2. Germline-derived CDR1 and CDR2 are MNHNY and SVGAGI (reference sequence). DNA for the CDR3: TGTGCCAGCAGTTACGAGGGGGCGAATGAAAAACTGTTTTTT. It translates to CASSYEGANEKLFF.

This chain links TRBV27 with TRBJ1-1; D possibly corresponds to TRBD1 (6 bases). Germline-derived CDR1 and CDR2 are MNHEY and SMNVEV (reference sequence). The CDR3 is 14 amino acids. The ends were cut back, 3 bases at V and 1 base at J, with 9 bases in the middle. The CDR3 protein is CASSFGGQNTEAFF. The DNA for the CDR3 is TGTGCCAGCAGTTTTGGGGGGCAGAACACTGAAGCTTTCTTT.

This sequence joins TRBV28 and TRBJ2-3; 9 bases match TRBD1. Trimming removed 5 bases from V and 2 bases from J; junction bases left unmatched: 14. This CDR3 has 18 amino acids. Germline CDR1 is MDHEN and CDR2 is SYDVKM. CDR3 coding DNA: TGTGCCAGCAGTCCGATAAGGACAGGGGATAGTAACACAGATACGCAGTATTTT. Translated: CASSPIRTGDSNTDTQYF.

The chain joins TRBV5-1 to TRBJ2-2; D tentatively fits TRBD1 or TRBD2 (5 bases each). Germline values: CDR1 SGHRS, CDR2 YFSETQ. CDR3 length: 14 amino acids. Trimming cost V 3 bases and J 8 bases, with 14 bases left between them. CDR3 protein: CASSSGSWQGELFF. In DNA form, the CDR3 reads TGCGCCAGCAGCTCAGGGAGCTGGCAGGGGGAGCTGTTTTTT.

Here the CDR3 reads CASSPGQLQETQYF. The CDR3 DNA reads as TGTGCCAGCAGCCCGGGACAGTTACAAGAGACCCAGTACTTC. The chain uses TRBV5-8 and TRBJ2-5, with 7 positions matching TRBD1. With 4 bases clipped from V and 2 bases from J, the junction kept 5 bases outside the gene matches. Germline V gene data show CDR1 as SGHTS and CDR2 as YDEGEE. The CDR3 is 14 amino acids.

This chain links TRBV27 with TRBJ2-6; D gene unclear. CDR3 length: 14 residues. Trimming took 2 bases from V and 0 from J, leaving 2 bases between them. Germline V gene data show CDR1 as MNHEY and CDR2 as SMNVEV (reference sequence). For the CDR3, the DNA is TGTGCCAGCAGTTTAGTCTCTGGGGCCAACGTCCTGACTTTC. This gives the protein CASSLVSGANVLTF.

The count of this clone is one. The V and J genes are TRBV5-1 and TRBJ1-1; D unresolved. V was clipped by 8 bases and J by 6 bases, with 11 bases between them. The germline CDR1 and CDR2 sequences are SGHRS and YFSETQ. This CDR3 region has 11 residues. The chain's CDR3 is CASRTDAEAFF. The CDR3 nucleotides are TGCGCCAGTCGGACTGACGCTGAAGCTTTCTTT.

This clone was counted a single time. This chain connects TRBV5-1 to TRBJ2-3; the match to TRBD2 covers 12 bases. CDR3 length equals 16 residues. J lost 5 bases, V lost 4 bases, and 8 bases had no gene match. Germline V gene data show CDR1 as SGHRS and CDR2 as YFSETQ. The CDR3 is CASSIGTSGFEDTQYF. CDR3 in DNA: TGCGCCAGCAGCATCGGGACTAGCGGGTTTGAAGATACGCAGTATTTT.

The J gene is TRBJ2-1, the V gene TRBV27, with 14 bases that match TRBD2. The CDR3 runs to 16 residues. Looked up from germline, CDR1 is MNHEY and CDR2 is SMNVEV (reference sequence). V lost 0 bases to trimming and J lost 9 bases; unmatched junction nucleotides: 4. CDR3 bases: TGTGCCAGCAGTTTATCGGGACTAGCGGGAGAGGGTGAGCAGTTCTTC. This codes for CASSLSGLAGEGEQFF.

This chain connects TRBV6-1 to TRBJ1-5; the D is unclear. From germline, CDR1 is MNHNS and CDR2 SASEGT. V lost 2 bases to trimming and J lost 3 bases, with 14 bases between them. This CDR3 is built from 16 residues. CDR3: CASSEWREMNNQPQHF. CDR3 sequence (DNA): TGTGCCAGCAGTGAATGGAGGGAAATGAACAATCAGCCCCAGCATTTT.

This clone was seen only a few times. CDR3 protein: CASSQTDRLRGIQYF. The CDR3, as DNA: TGCGCCAGCAGCCAAACGGACAGACTCCGTGGCATTCAGTACTTC. The rearrangement links TRBV4-1 to TRBJ2-4; D is perhaps TRBD1 (6 bases). Germline V gene lookup returns CDR1 MGHRA and CDR2 YSYEKL. V was trimmed by 2 bases and J by 9 bases, leaving 17 bases between them. The CDR3 has 15 residues.

The J gene is TRBJ2-7, the V gene TRBV28, with no clear D. This CDR3 comprises 15 residues. The V end was cut by 3 bases, the J end by 4 bases, with 16 bases between. Germline loops: CDR1 MDHEN, CDR2 SYDVKM. CDR3 residues: CASSFLGSKGYEQYF. The CDR3 DNA reads TGTGCCAGCAGTTTCCTGGGAAGTAAGGGATACGAGCAGTACTTC.

This chain joins TRBV30 and TRBJ2-7; 7 nucleotides match TRBD2. There are 13 residues in the CDR3. CDR1 GTSNPN and CDR2 SVGIG come from the germline V gene (reference sequence). The V gene end was trimmed by 2 bases and the J gene end by 2 bases; junction bases not matched to a gene: 3. In nucleotides, the CDR3 is TGTGCCTGGAGTCCCGGGACTACCTACGAGCAGTACTTC. This sequence encodes CAWSPGTTYEQYF.

The CDR3 here is CASSAGQGKPQHF. CDR3 bases: TGCGCCAGCAGTGCGGGACAGGGAAAGCCCCAGCATTTT. J is TRBJ1-5 and V is TRBV10-1, with 9 bases fitting TRBD1. Germline CDR1 is WNHNN and CDR2 is SYGVQD (reference sequence). CDR3 length: 13 residues. V gave up 4 bases and J gave up 8 bases; unmatched junction bases: 3.

This clone was found a few times. V and J are TRBV5-5 and TRBJ1-1; D unresolved. V shed 6 bases and J shed 3 bases, with 18 bases lying between them. This CDR3 region has 15 residues. Looked up from germline, CDR1 is SGHKS and CDR2 is YYEKEE (reference sequence). CDR3 bases: TGTGCCAGCACACTATCCCCCGGGCCGGACACTGAAGCTTTCTTT. Its translation: CASTLSPGPDTEAFF.

V gene TRBV6-5 combines with J gene TRBJ1-1; 9 nucleotides align to TRBD1. The V gene end was trimmed by 6 bases and the J gene end by 8 bases; junction bases not matched to a gene: 4. From germline, CDR1 is MNHEY and CDR2 SVGAGI. The CDR3 has 12 residues. CDR3 amino acids: CASRRTGDEAFF. CDR3 DNA sequence: TGTGCCAGCAGACGGACAGGGGACGAAGCTTTCTTT.

V usage is TRBV19 and J usage is TRBJ1-1, with 7 bases lining up with TRBD1. V trimming: 8 bases; J trimming: 2 bases; junction bases outside the gene matches: 11. The CDR3 has 15 amino acids. The germline V gene has CDR1 LNHDA and CDR2 SQIVND (reference sequence). Here the CDR3 reads CASARQGAFNTEAFF. The CDR3 DNA sequence: TGTGCCAGTGCCCGACAGGGAGCGTTTAACACTGAAGCTTTCTTT. Full variable domain (remainder filled in from reference TRBV19 and TRBJ1-1): DGGITQSPKYLFRKEGQNVTLSCEQNLNHDAMYWYRQDPGQGLRLIYYSQIVNDFQKGDIAEGYSVSREKKESFPLTVTSAQKNPTAFYLCASARQGAFNTEAFFGQGTRLTVV.

The chain is built from TRBV9 and TRBJ2-3; TRBD1 or TRBD2 may be the D gene (5 bases each). The length of the CDR3 is 15 residues. Germline V gene lookup returns CDR1 SGDLS and CDR2 YYNGEE. V dropped 2 bases and J dropped 3 bases, with 13 bases sitting between them. The CDR3 sequence: CASSVYGGATDTQYF. The CDR3 DNA follows: TGTGCCAGCAGCGTCTATGGGGGAGCGACAGATACGCAGTATTTT.

The chain recombines TRBV11-2 with TRBJ1-5, with a weak D call TRBD1 (6 bases). The length of the CDR3 is 13 residues. Trimming removed 5 bases from V and 5 bases from J, with 10 bases in between. Germline loops: CDR1 SGHAT, CDR2 FQNNGV. This CDR3 reads CASSLTGYQPQHF. In DNA form, the CDR3 reads TGTGCCAGCAGCCTTACAGGGTATCAGCCCCAGCATTTT.